Listed here are 27 T cell receptor beta chains from one sample, sequenced in a study of a mutant IDH1 vaccine in newly diagnosed glioma. The time point denotes: week 23, last vaccination. Vaccination comprised doses that each held 300 ug of mutant IDH1 20-mer peptide, plus topical imiquimod. Clones were sequenced by immunoSEQ multiplex PCR, and TCRdb holds only the in-frame ones, with some missing. Of more than 35,000 clones listed, 81% are singletons. Their antigen targets remain unknown. The starting material was PBMCs, obtained from a glioma patient whose treatment included an IDH1 peptide vaccine. These receptors were taken from a man in his forties with glioma.

This rearrangement joins TRBV6-5 to TRBJ2-7, with D perhaps matching TRBD1 or TRBD2 (5 bases each). The CDR3 extends over 15 amino acids. V lost 0 bases to trimming and J lost 3 bases, with 12 bases between them. Germline V lookup: CDR1 MNHEY, CDR2 SVGAGI. In DNA, the CDR3 is TGTGCCAGCAGTTACTCACTCCGGGACCTCTACGAGCAGTACTTC. Protein sequence: CASSYSLRDLYEQYF.

The chain uses TRBV19 and TRBJ1-2, with 7 bases matching TRBD1. V lost 6 bases and J lost 7; bases outside the gene matches: 11. This CDR3 comprises 14 residues. CDR1 and CDR2 (germline): LNHDA, SQIVND (reference sequence). CDR3 amino acids: CASRTTGDKGGYTF. The CDR3 DNA reads TGTGCCAGTAGGACTACAGGGGACAAGGGTGGCTACACCTTC. The full variable domain, rest sourced from reference TRBV19 and TRBJ1-2, is DGGITQSPKYLFRKEGQNVTLSCEQNLNHDAMYWYRQDPGQGLRLIYYSQIVNDFQKGDIAEGYSVSREKKESFPLTVTSAQKNPTAFYLCASRTTGDKGGYTFGSGTRLTVV.

The V gene is TRBV4-1, the J gene TRBJ1-1; D possibly corresponds to TRBD1 (5 bases). Trimming removed 3 bases at V and 6 bases at J, with 11 bases between. Germline V CDR1 and CDR2: MGHRA, YSYEKL. This CDR3 spans 13 amino acids. The CDR3 DNA reads as TGCGCCAGCAGCCAGGCCCAGGGCCCTGAAGCTTTCTTT. Residues: CASSQAQGPEAFF.

The V and J genes are TRBV28 and TRBJ1-3; D unclear. The germline V gene encodes CDR1 MDHEN and CDR2 SYDVKM. The CDR3 has 13 residues. Trimming stripped 6 bases from V and 0 bases from J, with 6 bases between. The CDR3 sequence: CASRVYSGNTIYF. The DNA for the CDR3 is TGTGCCAGCAGGGTATACTCTGGAAACACCATATATTTT.

This chain connects TRBV19 to TRBJ2-7; possibly TRBD1 for D (6 bases). The CDR3 length is 14 residues. Trimming stripped 8 bases from V and 3 bases from J, with 17 bases between. From germline, CDR1 is LNHDA and CDR2 SQIVND (reference sequence). CDR3 in DNA: TGTGCCAGTTCGATCGGACAGAGATTCTACGAGCAGTACTTC. Translated, it gives CASSIGQRFYEQYF.

This chain joins TRBV30 and TRBJ2-1; TRBD1 aligns across 10 bases. J lost 4 bases, V lost 4 bases, and 7 bases had no gene match. From germline, CDR1 is GTSNPN and CDR2 SVGIG (reference sequence). The CDR3 consists of 15 residues. The CDR3 DNA follows: TGTGCCTGGACCCCCGGGACAGGGGTGTACAATGAGCAGTTCTTC. Translating gives CAWTPGTGVYNEQFF. The whole variable domain, remainder taken from reference TRBV30 and TRBJ2-1, is SQTIHQWPATLVQPVGSPLSLECTVEGTSNPNLYWYRQAAGRGLQLLFYSVGIGQISSEVPQNLSASRPQDRQFILSSKKLLLSDSGFYLCAWTPGTGVYNEQFFGPGTRLTVL.

The chain joins TRBV5-1 to TRBJ1-6, with 7 bases fitting TRBD1. J gave up 8 bases and V 5 bases, and 10 bases lay outside the gene matches. The V gene's germline CDR1 is SGHRS and CDR2 YFSETQ. CDR3 length: 15 residues. CDR3 DNA sequence: TGCGCCAGCAGTGGACAGGCGGGTGGTCATTCACCCCTCCACTTT. Translating gives CASSGQAGGHSPLHF.

The chain is built from TRBV6-1 and TRBJ2-5; no firm D call. The tail of the sequence fits TRBJ2-7 better, so the J call may be wrong. Per germline, CDR1 MNHNS and CDR2 SASEGT. The CDR3 consists of 11 residues. The CDR3 sequence: CASSATYEQYF. CDR3 nucleotides: TGTGCCAGCAGTGCAACCTACGAGCAGTACTTC.

This rearrangement joins TRBV19 to TRBJ1-5; no clear D. Germline V gene lookup returns CDR1 LNHDA and CDR2 SQIVND (reference sequence). V was pared by 3 bases and J by 4 bases, with 13 bases between. The CDR3 consists of 15 residues. In DNA, the CDR3 is TGTGCCAGTAGTATCCCGGCGGGAAGAAATCAGCCCCAGCATTTT. This sequence encodes CASSIPAGRNQPQHF.

This chain joins TRBV20-1 and TRBJ2-3; 7 nucleotides align to TRBD2. The J segment lost 6 bases and the V segment lost 3 bases, leaving 0 bases of the junction unmatched. CDR3 size: 11 residues. Germline V gives CDR1 DFQATT, CDR2 SNEGSKA (reference sequence). The DNA for the CDR3 is TGCAGTGCTAGGGGAGGGGATACGCAGTATTTT. Residues: CSARGGDTQYF.

This chain joins TRBV7-9 and TRBJ2-5; D not resolved. Trimming stripped 7 bases from V and 5 bases from J, with 8 bases between. This CDR3 comprises 11 residues. CDR1 and CDR2 from the germline V gene are SEHNR and FQNEAQ (reference sequence). The CDR3, as DNA: TGTGCCAGCACCATGGGGGAGACCCAGTACTTC. Translated: CASTMGETQYF.

This clone was seen more than once but under ten times. The V and J genes are TRBV10-1 and TRBJ2-2; the match to TRBD2 covers 7 bases. Trimming at V came to 2 bases and at J to 3 bases, leaving 3 bases not matched to a gene. The CDR3 spans 15 residues. Germline-derived CDR1 and CDR2 are WNHNN and SYGVQD (reference sequence). The CDR3 here is CASSEDSGYTGELFF. The CDR3 DNA follows: TGCGCCAGCAGTGAGGATAGCGGGTACACCGGGGAGCTGTTTTTT.

The chain has TRBV14 and TRBJ2-3; a weak D match, TRBD2 (5 bases). The CDR3 runs to 15 residues. Germline V gene data show CDR1 as SGHDN and CDR2 as FVKESK. V was pared by 1 base and J by 4 bases, with 12 bases between. The CDR3: CASSQANTRADTQYF. The CDR3 DNA follows: TGTGCCAGCAGCCAAGCCAATACTAGAGCAGATACGCAGTATTTT.

The chain has TRBV30 and TRBJ1-1, with 9 bases identical to TRBD1. The CDR3 loop spans 14 amino acids. The germline V gene encodes CDR1 GTSNPN and CDR2 SVGIG (reference sequence). Unmatched junction bases numbered 1, after V lost 1 base and J lost 1 base. In DNA form, the CDR3 reads TGTGCCTGGAGTGGGGGACAGGGGAACACTGAAGCTTTCTTT. It encodes CAWSGGQGNTEAFF. The whole variable domain, remainder taken from reference TRBV30 and TRBJ1-1, is SQTIHQWPATLVQPVGSPLSLECTVEGTSNPNLYWYRQAAGRGLQLLFYSVGIGQISSEVPQNLSASRPQDRQFILSSKKLLLSDSGFYLCAWSGGQGNTEAFFGQGTRLTVV.

The CDR3 region has the DNA TGTGCCAGCAGCTTCCAAGGACAGGGGAGGGCATACGAGCAGTACTTC. It specifies CASSFQGQGRAYEQYF. The rearrangement joins TRBV7-9 to TRBJ2-7; 9 positions match TRBD1. Germline V gene sequence: CDR1 SEHNR, CDR2 FQNEAQ (reference sequence). The V and J ends lost 3 bases and 4 bases, in that order; junction bases with no gene match: 10. The CDR3 sequence is 16 residues long.

The chain is built from TRBV29-1 and TRBJ2-3; 10 bases match TRBD1. CDR3 length equals 15 residues. Germline V gives CDR1 SQVTM, CDR2 ANQGSEA. J gave up 3 bases and V 6 bases, and 9 bases lay outside the gene matches. The CDR3 DNA reads as TGCAGCGTCCCCCGGACAGGGGGGATAACAGATACGCAGTATTTT. Its translation: CSVPRTGGITDTQYF.

This clone was seen once. The chain joins TRBV13 to TRBJ2-3, with 12 bases identical to TRBD2. In germline, CDR1 is PRHDT, CDR2 FYEKMQ (reference sequence). The CDR3 has 15 residues. The trim removed 5 bases at V and 6 bases at J, leaving 6 bases unmatched. CDR3 bases: TGTGCCAGCAGCGCGGGACTAGCGGGTGCCGATACGCAGTATTTT. This translates into CASSAGLAGADTQYF.

J is TRBJ1-2 and V is TRBV2; no reliable D call. The V gene lost 2 bases and the J gene lost 5 bases, with 12 bases spanning the gap. Germline loops: CDR1 SNHLY, CDR2 FYNNEI. This CDR3 is 14 amino acids long. The CDR3 reads CASSETTPRYGYTF. The CDR3 DNA is TGTGCCAGCAGTGAAACAACCCCTCGGTATGGCTACACCTTC.

V is TRBV6-5 and J is TRBJ1-5; TRBD1 agrees at 7 bases. Germline V gives CDR1 MNHEY, CDR2 SVGAGI. The trim removed 5 bases at V and 0 bases at J, leaving 4 bases unmatched. The CDR3 covers 15 residues. The DNA of the CDR3 is TGTGCCAGCAGTACCGCAGGGGGTAGCAATCAGCCCCAGCATTTT. Protein: CASSTAGGSNQPQHF.

The chain is built from TRBV4-2 and TRBJ2-5, with 9 bases fitting TRBD2. The germline V gene has CDR1 LGHNA and CDR2 YNFKEQ. V lost 4 bases to trimming and J lost 5 bases; unmatched junction nucleotides: 2. The CDR3 is 13 residues long. The CDR3 reads CASSPGLAETQYF. DNA for the CDR3: TGTGCCAGCAGCCCCGGACTAGCGGAGACCCAGTACTTC.

CDR3 loop: CASRKGTGQWQPQHF. DNA of the CDR3: TGTGCCAGTAGGAAAGGGACAGGTCAATGGCAGCCCCAGCATTTT. This rearrangement joins TRBV19 to TRBJ1-5; 8 bases are shared with TRBD1. V lost 6 bases and J lost 7; bases outside the gene matches: 11. The CDR3 has 15 residues. The germline gives CDR1 LNHDA, CDR2 SQIVND (reference sequence).

J is TRBJ1-4 and V is TRBV4-2; maybe TRBD1 (6 bases). The germline V gene has CDR1 LGHNA and CDR2 YNFKEQ. The CDR3 totals 15 residues. The V and J ends lost 0 bases and 8 bases respectively, with 13 bases between them. The CDR3 DNA follows: TGTGCCAGCAGCCAAGATCAACAGGGAGGGGAAAAACTGTTTTTT. Protein product: CASSQDQQGGEKLFF.

The chain uses TRBV28 and TRBJ1-5; 7 nucleotides line up with TRBD1. The germline gives CDR1 MDHEN, CDR2 SYDVKM. V trimming: 6 bases; J trimming: 2 bases; junction bases outside the gene matches: 10. The CDR3 loop spans 16 amino acids. CDR3 in DNA: TGTGCCAGCAGAGTCAGACAGGGAAGCGGCAATCAGCCCCAGCATTTT. Amino acid sequence: CASRVRQGSGNQPQHF.

V is TRBV9 and J is TRBJ2-3, with D possibly called TRBD1 or TRBD2 (5 bases each). The CDR3 consists of 13 residues. Trimming shortened V by 3 bases and J by 6 bases, and 11 bases separated the two germline ends. Germline assignment: CDR1 SGDLS and CDR2 YYNGEE. The CDR3 region is CASSEGELDTQYF. CDR3 nucleotides: TGTGCCAGCAGCGAAGGGGAGTTGGATACGCAGTATTTT.

On this clone: Other DNA sequences of this sample code for an identical CDR3. This chain links TRBV7-2 with TRBJ1-5; no clear D gene. With 1 base removed from V and 6 bases from J, the gap between germline ends came to 7 bases. CDR1 and CDR2 from the germline V gene are SGHTA and FQGNSA. The CDR3 is made up of 13 amino acids. DNA of the CDR3: TGTGCCAGCAGCTTAGAAGGCAGTCAGCCCCAGCATTTT. Amino acids: CASSLEGSQPQHF.

This rearrangement joins TRBV6-1 to TRBJ1-1, with a possible D match to TRBD1 (5 bases). Trimming shortened V by 3 bases and J by 11 bases, and 13 bases separated the two germline ends. This CDR3 has 12 amino acids. In germline, CDR1 is MNHNS, CDR2 SASEGT. The CDR3 nucleotides read TGTGCCAGCAGTGAGGTCCCGTGGGGGGCTTTCTTT. It is translated as CASSEVPWGAFF.

This clone appeared a single time. The rearrangement uses TRBV6-5 and TRBJ2-7; D perhaps matches TRBD1 (6 bases). Looked up from germline, CDR1 is MNHEY and CDR2 is SVGAGI. V dropped 5 bases and J dropped 0 bases, with 14 bases sitting between them. The CDR3 is 15 amino acids. CDR3 amino acids: CASSPGQYSSYEQYF. Written as DNA, the CDR3 is TGTGCCAGCAGTCCAGGACAGTATAGCTCCTACGAGCAGTACTTC.